This TCR beta chain originates from a study of blood T cell repertoires in COVID-19. In the study overall: The United States, Italy and Spain supplied acute and convalescent COVID-19 samples.

Per the study methods: Estimation of nucleated cell counts was performed using reference gene primer amplification. Assay: immunoSEQ multiplex PCR; the TCRdb copy retains only in-frame clones and omits some. V and J calls plus clone size are reproduced from that table; the DNA served to infer D and trimming. The table records roughly 500,000 clones, less than 90% of them present only once. This study enrolled people aged about 18 to 100 from around 25 US geographic areas. Researchers sorted participants into cohorts using their self-reported clinical history. V was cut by 5 bases and J by 0 bases, with 13 bases left in between. This CDR3 has 16 residues. Germline CDR1 reads KGHSH; CDR2 reads LQKENI.

The sequence was obtained from a woman aged 55 to 70 who had recovered from COVID-19. The material sequenced was PBMCs or T cells enriched from blood (not recorded which). The V and J genes are TRBV18 and TRBJ1-4, with a weak D call TRBD1 (6 bases). The CDR3 nucleotides read TGTGCCAGCTCAATTATCGGGACAACAACTAATGAAAAACTGTTTTTT. Encoded protein: CASSIIGTTTNEKLFF.